This TCR beta chain originates from a study of shared clonotypes between healthy human individuals. It was CD45RO-negative cells, positively selected for CCR7, that made up naive CD8 cells, with terminally differentiated effector memory CD45RA+ cells excluded. The CDR3 is made up of 16 amino acids. Germline-derived CDR1 and CDR2 are LNHDA and SQIVND (reference sequence). V shed 6 bases and J 4 bases; nucleotides not matched to a gene: 12. Clones were read by immunoSEQ multiplex PCR, and TCRdb kept only the in-frame ones, dropping some. The table has about 2,200,000 clones, 90% to 95% seen once. The specimen was naive CD8+ T cells from PBMCs. The chain links TRBV19 to TRBJ2-1, with 7 bases lining up with TRBD2. This receptor was obtained from a man between 18 and 35 years old in good health. Some clones in this sample may be carry-over from other donors' samples. The CDR3 loop reads CASSLPGRGGYNEQFF. CDR3 nucleotides: TGTGCCAGTAGCCTACCGGGGAGGGGAGGGTACAATGAGCAGTTCTTC.